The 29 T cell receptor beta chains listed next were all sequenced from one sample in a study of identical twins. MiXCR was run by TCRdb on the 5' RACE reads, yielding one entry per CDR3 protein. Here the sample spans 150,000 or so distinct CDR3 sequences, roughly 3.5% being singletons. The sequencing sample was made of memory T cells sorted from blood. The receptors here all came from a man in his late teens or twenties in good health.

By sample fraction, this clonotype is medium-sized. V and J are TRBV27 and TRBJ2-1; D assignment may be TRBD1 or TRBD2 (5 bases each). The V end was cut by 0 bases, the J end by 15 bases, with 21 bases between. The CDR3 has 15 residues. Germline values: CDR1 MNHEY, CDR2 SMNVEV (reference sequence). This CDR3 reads CASSLSNRGPLTPFF. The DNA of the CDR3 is TGTGCCAGCAGTTTATCGAACCGGGGACCGTTAACGCCGTTCTTC.

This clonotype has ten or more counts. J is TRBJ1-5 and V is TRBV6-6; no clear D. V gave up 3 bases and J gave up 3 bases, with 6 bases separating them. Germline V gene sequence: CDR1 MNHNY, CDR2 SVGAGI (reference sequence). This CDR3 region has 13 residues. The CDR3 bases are TGTGCCAGCAGTTATGGAGACAATCAGCCCCAGCATTTT. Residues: CASSYGDNQPQHF.

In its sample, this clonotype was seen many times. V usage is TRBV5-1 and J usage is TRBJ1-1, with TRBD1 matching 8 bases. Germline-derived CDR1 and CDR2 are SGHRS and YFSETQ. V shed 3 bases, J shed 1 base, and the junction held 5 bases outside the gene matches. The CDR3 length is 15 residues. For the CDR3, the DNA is TGCGCCAGCAGCTATTCCGGGACAGGGAACACTGAAGCTTTCTTT. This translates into CASSYSGTGNTEAFF. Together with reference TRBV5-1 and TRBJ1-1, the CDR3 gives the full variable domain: KAGVTQTPRYLIKTRGQQVTLSCSPISGHRSVSWYQQTPGQGLQFLFEYFSETQRNKGNFPGRFSGRQFSNSRSEMNVSTLELGDSALYLCASSYSGTGNTEAFFGQGTRLTVV.

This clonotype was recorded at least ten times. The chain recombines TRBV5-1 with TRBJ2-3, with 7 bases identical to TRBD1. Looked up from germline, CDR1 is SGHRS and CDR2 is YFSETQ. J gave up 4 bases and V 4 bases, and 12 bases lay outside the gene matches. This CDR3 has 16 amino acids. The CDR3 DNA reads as TGCGCCAGCAGCCCAGGACCTGACAGGGCCCCAGATACGCAGTATTTT. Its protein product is CASSPGPDRAPDTQYF.

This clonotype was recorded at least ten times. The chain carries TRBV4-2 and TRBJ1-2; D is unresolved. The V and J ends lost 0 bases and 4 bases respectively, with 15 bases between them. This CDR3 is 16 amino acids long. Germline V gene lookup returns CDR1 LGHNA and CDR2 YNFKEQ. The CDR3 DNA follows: TGTGCCAGCAGCCAAGACGATTCCATCGCGGCCTATGGCTACACCTTC. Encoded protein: CASSQDDSIAAYGYTF.

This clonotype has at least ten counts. CDR3 loop: CASSQGAGIAGYNEQFF. The CDR3 nucleotides are TGCGCCAGCAGCCAAGGGGCAGGGATAGCGGGTTATAATGAGCAGTTCTTC. The gene calls are TRBV4-3 and TRBJ2-1; TRBD2 aligns across 7 bases. CDR1 is LGHNA and CDR2 is YSLEER in the germline V gene. This CDR3 is 17 amino acids long. V was clipped by 1 base and J by 7 bases; unmatched bases: 13.

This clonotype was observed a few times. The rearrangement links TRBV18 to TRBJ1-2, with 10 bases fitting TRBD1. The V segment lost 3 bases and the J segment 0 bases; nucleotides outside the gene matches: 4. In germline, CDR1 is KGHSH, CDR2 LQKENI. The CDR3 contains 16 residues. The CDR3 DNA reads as TGTGCCAGCTCACCGGGACAGGGGCGAGCTAACTATGGCTACACCTTC. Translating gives CASSPGQGRANYGYTF.

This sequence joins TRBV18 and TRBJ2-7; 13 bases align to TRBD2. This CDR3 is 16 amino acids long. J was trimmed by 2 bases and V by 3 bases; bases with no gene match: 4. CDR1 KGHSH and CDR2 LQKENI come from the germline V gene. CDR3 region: CASSPTTSGRTYEQYF. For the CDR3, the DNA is TGTGCCAGCTCACCGACGACTAGCGGGAGGACCTACGAGCAGTACTTC.

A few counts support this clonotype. The CDR3 spells CASSFQGQGWYGYTF. In nucleotides, the CDR3 is TGTGCCAGCAGTTTCCAGGGCCAAGGGTGGTATGGCTACACCTTC. V gene TRBV27 combines with J gene TRBJ1-2; possibly TRBD1 for D (5 bases). The CDR3 length is 15 residues. Germline loops: CDR1 MNHEY, CDR2 SMNVEV (reference sequence). V gave up 3 bases and J gave up 5 bases, with 16 bases separating them.

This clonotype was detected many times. The CDR3 region is CASWGQGIGANVLTF. CDR3 DNA sequence: TGTGCCAGCTGGGGACAGGGGATCGGGGCCAACGTCCTGACTTTC. The chain joins TRBV6-1 to TRBJ2-6, with 10 bases that match TRBD1. The J segment lost 4 bases and the V segment lost 8 bases, leaving 5 bases of the junction unmatched. From germline, CDR1 is MNHNS and CDR2 SASEGT. CDR3 length: 15 amino acids.

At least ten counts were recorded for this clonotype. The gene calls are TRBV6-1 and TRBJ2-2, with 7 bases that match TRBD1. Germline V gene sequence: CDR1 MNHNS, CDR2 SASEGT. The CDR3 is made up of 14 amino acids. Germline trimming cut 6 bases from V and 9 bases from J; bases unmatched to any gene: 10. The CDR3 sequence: CASSLDRAQRELFF. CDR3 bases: TGTGCCAGCAGCCTCGACAGGGCCCAGAGGGAGCTGTTTTTT.

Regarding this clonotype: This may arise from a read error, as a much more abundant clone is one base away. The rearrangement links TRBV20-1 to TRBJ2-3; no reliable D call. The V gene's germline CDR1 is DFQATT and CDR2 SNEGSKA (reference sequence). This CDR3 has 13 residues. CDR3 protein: CSALQTFTDTQFF. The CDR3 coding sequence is TGCAGTGCTCTTCAGACGTTCACAGATACGCAGTTTTTT.

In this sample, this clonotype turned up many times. The CDR3 nucleotides are TGCGCCAGCAGCTTGGCCGTGAGGGAGACCCAGTACTTC. This codes for CASSLAVRETQYF. The rearrangement links TRBV5-1 to TRBJ2-5; D gene uncertain. This CDR3 spans 13 amino acids. The V and J ends lost 0 bases and 5 bases respectively, with 8 bases between them. In germline, CDR1 is SGHRS, CDR2 YFSETQ.

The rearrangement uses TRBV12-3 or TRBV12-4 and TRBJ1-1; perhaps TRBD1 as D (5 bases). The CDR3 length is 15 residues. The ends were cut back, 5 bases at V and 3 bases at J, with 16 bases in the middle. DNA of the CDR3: TGTGCCAGCAGTCTCCAAGGGACGTGGGACACTGAAGCTTTCTTT. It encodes CASSLQGTWDTEAFF.

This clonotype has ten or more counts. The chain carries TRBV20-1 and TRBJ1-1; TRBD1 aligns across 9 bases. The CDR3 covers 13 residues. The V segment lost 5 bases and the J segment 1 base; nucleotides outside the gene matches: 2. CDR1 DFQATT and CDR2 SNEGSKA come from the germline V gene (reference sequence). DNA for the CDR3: TGCAGTGCTGGACAGGGGCGGAACACTGAAGCTTTCTTT. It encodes CSAGQGRNTEAFF.

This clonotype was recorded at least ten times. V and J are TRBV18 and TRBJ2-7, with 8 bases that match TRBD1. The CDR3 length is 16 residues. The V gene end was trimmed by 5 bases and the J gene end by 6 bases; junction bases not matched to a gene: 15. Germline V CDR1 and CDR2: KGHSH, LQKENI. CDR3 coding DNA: TGTGCCAGCTCAGTAGGGCCGGGACAGGTATCTCTCGAGCAGTACTTC. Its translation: CASSVGPGQVSLEQYF.

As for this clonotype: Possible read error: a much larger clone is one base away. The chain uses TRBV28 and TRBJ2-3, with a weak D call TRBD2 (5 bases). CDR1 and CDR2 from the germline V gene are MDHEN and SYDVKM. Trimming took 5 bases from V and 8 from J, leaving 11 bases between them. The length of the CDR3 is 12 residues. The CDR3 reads CASSRGLGTQYF. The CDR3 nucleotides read TGTGCCAGCAGTCGCGGGTTGGGTACGCAGTATTTT.

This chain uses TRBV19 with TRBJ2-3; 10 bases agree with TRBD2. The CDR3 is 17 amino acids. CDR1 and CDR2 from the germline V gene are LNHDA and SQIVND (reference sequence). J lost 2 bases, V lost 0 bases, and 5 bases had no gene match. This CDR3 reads CASSIDGAGGHTDTQYF. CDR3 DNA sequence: TGTGCCAGTAGTATAGATGGAGCGGGAGGGCACACAGATACGCAGTATTTT. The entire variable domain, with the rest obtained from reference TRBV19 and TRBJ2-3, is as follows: DGGITQSPKYLFRKEGQNVTLSCEQNLNHDAMYWYRQDPGQGLRLIYYSQIVNDFQKGDIAEGYSVSREKKESFPLTVTSAQKNPTAFYLCASSIDGAGGHTDTQYFGPGTRLTVL.

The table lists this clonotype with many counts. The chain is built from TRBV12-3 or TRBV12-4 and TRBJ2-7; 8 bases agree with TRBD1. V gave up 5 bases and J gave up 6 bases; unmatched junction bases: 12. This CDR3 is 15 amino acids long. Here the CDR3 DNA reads TGTGCCAGCAGTCGCGCGGCAGGGGGCTATGTCGAGCAGTACTTC. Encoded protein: CASSRAAGGYVEQYF.

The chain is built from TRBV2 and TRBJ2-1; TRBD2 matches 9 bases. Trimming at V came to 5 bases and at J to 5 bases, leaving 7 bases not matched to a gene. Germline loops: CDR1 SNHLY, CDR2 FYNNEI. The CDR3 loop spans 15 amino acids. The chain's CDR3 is CASSQLAGSDNEQFF. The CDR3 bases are TGTGCCAGCAGTCAGCTAGCGGGAAGCGACAATGAGCAGTTCTTC.

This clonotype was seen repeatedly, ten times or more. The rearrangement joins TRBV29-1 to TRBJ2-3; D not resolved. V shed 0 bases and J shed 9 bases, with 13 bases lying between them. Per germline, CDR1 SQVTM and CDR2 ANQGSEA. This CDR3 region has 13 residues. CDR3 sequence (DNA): TGCAGCGTTGAAGACGCGGCAGGTCGGACGCAGTATTTT. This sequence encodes CSVEDAAGRTQYF.

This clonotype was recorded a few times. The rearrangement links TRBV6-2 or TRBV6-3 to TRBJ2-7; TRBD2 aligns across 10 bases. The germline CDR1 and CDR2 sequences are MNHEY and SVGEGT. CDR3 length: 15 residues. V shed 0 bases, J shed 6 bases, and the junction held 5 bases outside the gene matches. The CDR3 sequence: CASSYSGLAGAEQYF. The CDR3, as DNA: TGTGCCAGCAGTTACTCGGGGCTAGCGGGAGCCGAGCAGTACTTC.

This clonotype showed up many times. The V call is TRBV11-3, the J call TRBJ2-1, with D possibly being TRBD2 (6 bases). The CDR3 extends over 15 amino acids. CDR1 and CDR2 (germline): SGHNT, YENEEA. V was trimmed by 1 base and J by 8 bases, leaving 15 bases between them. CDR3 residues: CASSLARGNWHEQFF. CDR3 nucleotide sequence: TGTGCCAGCAGCTTAGCTCGCGGGAATTGGCATGAGCAGTTCTTC.

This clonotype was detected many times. CDR3 sequence: CASSSTGFGSYNEQFF. The CDR3 DNA follows: TGTGCCAGCTCCTCTACCGGCTTCGGGTCCTACAATGAGCAGTTCTTC. The chain couples TRBV27 to TRBJ2-1; D gene unclear. CDR1 is MNHEY, CDR2 SMNVEV, per germline (reference sequence). Trimming removed 8 bases at V and 1 base at J, with 18 bases between. This CDR3 has 16 residues.

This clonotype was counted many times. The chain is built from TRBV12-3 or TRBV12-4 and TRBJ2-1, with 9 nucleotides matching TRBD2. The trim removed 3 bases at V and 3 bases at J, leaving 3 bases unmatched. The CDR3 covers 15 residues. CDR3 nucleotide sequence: TGTGCCAGCAGTTTCGGGACTAGCTTCTACAATGAGCAGTTCTTC. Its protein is CASSFGTSFYNEQFF.

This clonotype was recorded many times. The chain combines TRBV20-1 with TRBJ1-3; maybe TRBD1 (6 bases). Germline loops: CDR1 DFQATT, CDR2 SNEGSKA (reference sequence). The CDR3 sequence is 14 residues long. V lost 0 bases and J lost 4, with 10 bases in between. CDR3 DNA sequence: TGCAGTGCTAGAGAATACAGGGCAGGAAACACCATATATTTT. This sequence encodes CSAREYRAGNTIYF.

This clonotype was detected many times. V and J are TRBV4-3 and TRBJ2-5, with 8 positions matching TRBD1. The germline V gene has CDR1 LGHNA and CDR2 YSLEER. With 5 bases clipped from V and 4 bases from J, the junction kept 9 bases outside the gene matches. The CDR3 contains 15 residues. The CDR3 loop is CASSTLRGRGETQYF. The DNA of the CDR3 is TGCGCCAGCAGCACGCTCAGGGGGCGCGGAGAGACCCAGTACTTC.

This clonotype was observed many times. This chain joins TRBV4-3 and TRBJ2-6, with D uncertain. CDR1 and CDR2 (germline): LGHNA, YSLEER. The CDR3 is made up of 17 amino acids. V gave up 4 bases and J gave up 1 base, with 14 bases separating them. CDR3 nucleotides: TGCGCCAGCAGCCCCGTGTCTACCCTATCTGGGGCCAACGTCCTGACTTTC. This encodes CASSPVSTLSGANVLTF.

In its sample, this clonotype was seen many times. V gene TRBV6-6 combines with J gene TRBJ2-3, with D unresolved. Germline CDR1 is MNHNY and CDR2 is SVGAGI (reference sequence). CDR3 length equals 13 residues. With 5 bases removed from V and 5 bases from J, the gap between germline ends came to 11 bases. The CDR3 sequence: CASSRGVLDTQYF. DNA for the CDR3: TGTGCCAGCAGTCGCGGAGTTCTAGATACGCAGTATTTT.